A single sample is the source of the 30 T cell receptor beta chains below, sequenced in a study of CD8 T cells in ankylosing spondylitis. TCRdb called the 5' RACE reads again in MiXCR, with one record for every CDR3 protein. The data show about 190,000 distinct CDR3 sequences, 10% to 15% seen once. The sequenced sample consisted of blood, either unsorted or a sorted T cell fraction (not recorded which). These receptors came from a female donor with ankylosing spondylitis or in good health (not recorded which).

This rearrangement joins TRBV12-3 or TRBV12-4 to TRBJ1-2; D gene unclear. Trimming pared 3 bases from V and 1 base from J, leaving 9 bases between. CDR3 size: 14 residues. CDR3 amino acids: CASSLFVYNYGYTF. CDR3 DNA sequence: TGTGCCAGCAGTTTGTTCGTATATAACTATGGCTACACCTTC.

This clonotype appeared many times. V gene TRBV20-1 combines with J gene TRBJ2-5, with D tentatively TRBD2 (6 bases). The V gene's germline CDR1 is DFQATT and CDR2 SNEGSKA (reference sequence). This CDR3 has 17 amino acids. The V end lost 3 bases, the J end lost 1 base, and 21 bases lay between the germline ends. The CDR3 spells CSASSYDTYGGQETQYF. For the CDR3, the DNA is TGCAGTGCTAGTTCGTACGATACGTACGGGGGCCAAGAGACCCAGTACTTC.

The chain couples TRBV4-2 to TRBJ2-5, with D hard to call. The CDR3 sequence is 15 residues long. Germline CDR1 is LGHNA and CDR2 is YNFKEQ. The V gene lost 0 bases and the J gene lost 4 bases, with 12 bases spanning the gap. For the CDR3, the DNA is TGTGCCAGCAGCCAAGATCAGGAGTTCCGAGAGACCCAGTACTTC. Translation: CASSQDQEFRETQYF.

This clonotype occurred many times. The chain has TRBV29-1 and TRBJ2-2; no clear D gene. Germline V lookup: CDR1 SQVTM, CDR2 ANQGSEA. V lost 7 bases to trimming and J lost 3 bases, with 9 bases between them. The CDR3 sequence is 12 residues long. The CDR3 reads CSAYGDTGELFF. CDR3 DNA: TGCAGCGCCTATGGGGACACCGGGGAGCTGTTTTTT.

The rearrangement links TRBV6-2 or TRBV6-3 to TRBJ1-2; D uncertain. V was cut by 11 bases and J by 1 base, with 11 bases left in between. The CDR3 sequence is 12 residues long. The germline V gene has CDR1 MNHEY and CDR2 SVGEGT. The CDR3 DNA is TGTGCCGTTTCACAGAGTAACTATGGCTACACCTTC. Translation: CAVSQSNYGYTF.

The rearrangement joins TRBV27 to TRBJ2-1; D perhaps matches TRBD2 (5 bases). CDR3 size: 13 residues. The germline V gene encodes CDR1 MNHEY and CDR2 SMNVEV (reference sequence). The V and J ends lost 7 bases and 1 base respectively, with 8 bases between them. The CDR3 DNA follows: TGTGCCAGCACCAGCGGTTCCTACAATGAGCAGTTCTTC. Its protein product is CASTSGSYNEQFF.

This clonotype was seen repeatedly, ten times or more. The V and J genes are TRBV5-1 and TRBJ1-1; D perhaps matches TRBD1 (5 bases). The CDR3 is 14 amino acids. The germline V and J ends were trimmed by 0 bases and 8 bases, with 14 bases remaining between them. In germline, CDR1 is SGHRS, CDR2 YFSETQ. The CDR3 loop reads CASSLDTTPGEAFF. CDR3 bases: TGCGCCAGCAGCTTGGATACAACCCCAGGGGAAGCTTTCTTT. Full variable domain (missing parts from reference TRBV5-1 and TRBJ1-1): KAGVTQTPRYLIKTRGQQVTLSCSPISGHRSVSWYQQTPGQGLQFLFEYFSETQRNKGNFPGRFSGRQFSNSRSEMNVSTLELGDSALYLCASSLDTTPGEAFFGQGTRLTVV.

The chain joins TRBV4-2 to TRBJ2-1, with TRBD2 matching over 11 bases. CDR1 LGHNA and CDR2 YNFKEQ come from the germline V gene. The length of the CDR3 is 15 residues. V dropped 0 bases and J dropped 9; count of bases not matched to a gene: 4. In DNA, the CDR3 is TGTGCCAGCAGCCAAGACGAACTAGCGGGAGCTGAGCAGTTCTTC. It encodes CASSQDELAGAEQFF.

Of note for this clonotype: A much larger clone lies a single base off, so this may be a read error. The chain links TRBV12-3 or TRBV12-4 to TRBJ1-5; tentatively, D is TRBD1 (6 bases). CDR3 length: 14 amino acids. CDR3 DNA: TGTGCCAGCAGTGAAAGGGGGGGCAATGAGCCCCAGCATTTT. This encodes CASSERGGNEPQHF.

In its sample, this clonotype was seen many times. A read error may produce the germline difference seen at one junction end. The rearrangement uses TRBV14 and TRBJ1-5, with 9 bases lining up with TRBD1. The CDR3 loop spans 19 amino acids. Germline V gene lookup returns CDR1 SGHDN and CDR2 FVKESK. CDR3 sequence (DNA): TGCGCCAGCAGCCAAGAGGGGGTAGTGGGGGACAGGGTAATTCAGCCCCAGCATTTT. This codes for CASSQEGVVGDRVIQPQHF.

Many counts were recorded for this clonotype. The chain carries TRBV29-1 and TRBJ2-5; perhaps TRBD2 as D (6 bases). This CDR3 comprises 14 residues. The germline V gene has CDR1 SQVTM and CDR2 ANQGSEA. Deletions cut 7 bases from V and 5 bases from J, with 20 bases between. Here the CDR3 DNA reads TGCAGCGCCGACAACCGGGGTGCGGGGGAGACCCAGTACTTC. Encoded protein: CSADNRGAGETQYF. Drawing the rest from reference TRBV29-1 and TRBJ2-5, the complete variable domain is SAVISQKPSRDICQRGTSLTIQCQVDSQVTMMFWYRQQPGQSLTLIATANQGSEATYESGFVIDKFPISRPNLTFSTLTVSNMSPEDSSIYLCSADNRGAGETQYFGPGTRLLVL.

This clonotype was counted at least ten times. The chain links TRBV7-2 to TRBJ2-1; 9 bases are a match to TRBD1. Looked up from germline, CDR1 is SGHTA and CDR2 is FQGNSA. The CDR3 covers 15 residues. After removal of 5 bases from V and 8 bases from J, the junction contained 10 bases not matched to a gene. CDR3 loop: CASSPHWTGVDEQFF. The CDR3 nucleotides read TGTGCCAGCAGCCCGCATTGGACAGGGGTCGATGAGCAGTTCTTC.

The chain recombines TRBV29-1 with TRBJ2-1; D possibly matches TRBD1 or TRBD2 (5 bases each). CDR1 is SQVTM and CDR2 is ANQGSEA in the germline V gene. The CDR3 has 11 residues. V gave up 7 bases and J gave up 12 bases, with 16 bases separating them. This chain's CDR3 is CSAANSRGQFF. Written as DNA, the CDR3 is TGCAGCGCAGCTAACTCGAGGGGGCAGTTCTTC.

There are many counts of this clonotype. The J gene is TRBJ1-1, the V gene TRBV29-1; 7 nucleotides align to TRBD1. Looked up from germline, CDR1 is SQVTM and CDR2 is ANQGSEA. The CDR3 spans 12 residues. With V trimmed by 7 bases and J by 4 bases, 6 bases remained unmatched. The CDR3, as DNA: TGCAGCGAAAGACAGGGTGCCACTGAAGCTTTCTTT. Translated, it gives CSERQGATEAFF.

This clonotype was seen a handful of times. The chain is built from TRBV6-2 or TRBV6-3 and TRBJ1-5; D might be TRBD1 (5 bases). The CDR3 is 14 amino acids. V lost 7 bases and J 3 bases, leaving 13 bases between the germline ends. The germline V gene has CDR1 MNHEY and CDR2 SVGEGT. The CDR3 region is CASNTQVTNQPQHF. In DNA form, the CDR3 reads TGTGCCAGCAACACACAGGTTACCAATCAGCCCCAGCATTTT.

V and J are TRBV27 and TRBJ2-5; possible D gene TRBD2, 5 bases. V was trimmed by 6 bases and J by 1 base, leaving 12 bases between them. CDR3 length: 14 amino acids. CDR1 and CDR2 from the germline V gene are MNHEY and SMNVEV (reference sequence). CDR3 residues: CASSSPGTQETQYF. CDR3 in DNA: TGTGCCAGCAGCAGTCCGGGAACCCAAGAGACCCAGTACTTC.

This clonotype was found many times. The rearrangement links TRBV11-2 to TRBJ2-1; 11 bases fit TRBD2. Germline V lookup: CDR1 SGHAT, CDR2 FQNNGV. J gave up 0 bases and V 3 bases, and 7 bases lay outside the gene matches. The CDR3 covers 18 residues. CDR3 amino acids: CASSLGTSGGYSYNEQFF. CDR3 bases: TGTGCCAGCAGCTTGGGGACTAGCGGAGGTTACTCCTACAATGAGCAGTTCTTC.

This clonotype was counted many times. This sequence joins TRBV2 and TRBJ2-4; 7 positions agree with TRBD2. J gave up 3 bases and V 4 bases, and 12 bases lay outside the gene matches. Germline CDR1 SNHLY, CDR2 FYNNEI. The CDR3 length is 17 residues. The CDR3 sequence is CASSGPHGGGDKNIQYF. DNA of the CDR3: TGTGCCAGCAGTGGCCCTCATGGGGGAGGGGACAAAAACATTCAGTACTTC. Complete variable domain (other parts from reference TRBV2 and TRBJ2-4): EPEVTQTPSHQVTQMGQEVILRCVPISNHLYFYWYRQILGQKVEFLVSFYNNEISEKSEIFDDQFSVERPDGSNFTLKIRSTKLEDSAMYFCASSGPHGGGDKNIQYFGAGTRLSVL.

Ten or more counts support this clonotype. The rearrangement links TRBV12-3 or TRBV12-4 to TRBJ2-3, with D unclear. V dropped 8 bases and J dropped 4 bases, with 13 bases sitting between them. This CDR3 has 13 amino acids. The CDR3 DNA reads TGTGCCAGCTCACGAGGCGGTCCAGATACGCAGTATTTT. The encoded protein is CASSRGGPDTQYF.

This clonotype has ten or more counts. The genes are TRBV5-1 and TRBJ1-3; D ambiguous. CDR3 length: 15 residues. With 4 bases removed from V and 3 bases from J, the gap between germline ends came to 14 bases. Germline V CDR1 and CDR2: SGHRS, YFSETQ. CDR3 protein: CASSLPEMGGNTIYF. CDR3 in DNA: TGCGCCAGCAGCCTACCCGAGATGGGTGGAAACACCATATATTTT.

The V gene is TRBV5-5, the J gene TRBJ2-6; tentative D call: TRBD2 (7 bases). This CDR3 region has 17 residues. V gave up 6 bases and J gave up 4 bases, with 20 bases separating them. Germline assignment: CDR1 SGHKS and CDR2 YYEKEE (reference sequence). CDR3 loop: CASTPSRGAAGANVLTF. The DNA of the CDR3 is TGTGCCAGCACGCCTAGTCGGGGGGCGGCGGGGGCCAACGTCCTGACTTTC.

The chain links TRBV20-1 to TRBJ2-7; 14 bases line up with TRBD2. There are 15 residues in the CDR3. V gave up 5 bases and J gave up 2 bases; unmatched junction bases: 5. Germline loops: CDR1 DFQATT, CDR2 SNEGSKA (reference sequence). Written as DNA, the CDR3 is TGCAGTGCTTCCCGGACTAGCGGGAGGACCTACGAGCAGTACTTC. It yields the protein CSASRTSGRTYEQYF.

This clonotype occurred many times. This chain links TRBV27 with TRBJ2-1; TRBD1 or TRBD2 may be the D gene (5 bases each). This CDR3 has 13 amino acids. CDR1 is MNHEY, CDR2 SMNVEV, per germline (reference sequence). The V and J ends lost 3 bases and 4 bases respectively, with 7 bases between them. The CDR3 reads CASSFEGYNEQFF. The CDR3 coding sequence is TGTGCCAGCAGTTTTGAGGGGTACAATGAGCAGTTCTTC.

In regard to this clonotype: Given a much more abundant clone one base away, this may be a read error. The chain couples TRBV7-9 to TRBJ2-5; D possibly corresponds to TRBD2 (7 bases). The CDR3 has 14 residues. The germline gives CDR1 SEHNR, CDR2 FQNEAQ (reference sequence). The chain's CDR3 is CASSSGGREETQHF. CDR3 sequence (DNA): TGTGCCAGCAGCTCGGGGGGCAGGGAAGAGACCCAGCACTTC.

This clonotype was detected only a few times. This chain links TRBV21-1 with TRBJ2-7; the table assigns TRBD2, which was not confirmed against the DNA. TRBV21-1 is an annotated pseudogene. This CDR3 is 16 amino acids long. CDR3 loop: CASSKVTSVDSYEQYF. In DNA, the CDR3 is TGTGCCAGCAGCAAAGTTACTAGCGTAGACTCCTACGAGCAGTACTTC.

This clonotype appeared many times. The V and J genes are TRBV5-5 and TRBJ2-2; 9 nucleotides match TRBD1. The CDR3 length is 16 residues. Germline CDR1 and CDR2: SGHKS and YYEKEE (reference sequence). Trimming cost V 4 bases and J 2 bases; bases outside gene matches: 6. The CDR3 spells CASSPRTGVNTGELFF. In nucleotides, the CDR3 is TGTGCCAGCAGCCCCCGGACAGGGGTCAACACCGGGGAGCTGTTTTTT.

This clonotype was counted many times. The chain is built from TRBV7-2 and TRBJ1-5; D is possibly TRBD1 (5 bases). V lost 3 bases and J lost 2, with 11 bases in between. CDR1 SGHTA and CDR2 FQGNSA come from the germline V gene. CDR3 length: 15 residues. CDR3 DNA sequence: TGTGCCAGCAGCTTCCGACAGCATGGCAATCAGCCCCAGCATTTT. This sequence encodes CASSFRQHGNQPQHF.

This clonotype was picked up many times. As DNA, the CDR3 is TGTGCCAGCAGCTTAAGACTAGCGGCGATACAAGAGACCCAGTACTTC. Translation gives CASSLRLAAIQETQYF. The J gene is TRBJ2-5, the V gene TRBV7-2; TRBD2 matches at 9 bases. From germline, CDR1 is SGHTA and CDR2 FQGNSA. The V segment lost 2 bases and the J segment 2 bases; nucleotides outside the gene matches: 6. The CDR3 is 16 amino acids.

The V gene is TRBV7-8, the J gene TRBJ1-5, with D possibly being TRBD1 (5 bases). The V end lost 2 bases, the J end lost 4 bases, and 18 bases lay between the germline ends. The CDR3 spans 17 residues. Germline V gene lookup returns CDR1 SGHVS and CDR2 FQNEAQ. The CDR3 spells CASSLSEGPRQNQPQHF. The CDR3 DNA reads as TGTGCCAGCAGCTTATCAGAGGGGCCCCGGCAGAATCAGCCCCAGCATTTT. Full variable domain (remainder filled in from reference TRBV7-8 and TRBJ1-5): GAGVSQSPRYKVAKRGQDVALRCDPISGHVSLFWYQQALGQGPEFLTYFQNEAQLDKSGLPSDRFFAERPEGSVSTLKIQRTQQEDSAVYLCASSLSEGPRQNQPQHFGDGTRLSIL.

CDR3 coding DNA: TGCGCCAGCAGGGGTCAGGGACCGAAAAACATTCAGTACTTC. It encodes CASRGQGPKNIQYF. The V gene is TRBV5-1, the J gene TRBJ2-4, with D perhaps being TRBD1 or TRBD2 (5 bases each). The CDR3 length is 14 residues. From germline, CDR1 is SGHRS and CDR2 YFSETQ. Trimming removed 5 bases from V and 4 bases from J, with 13 bases in between. Combining the CDR3 with reference TRBV5-1 and TRBJ2-4 gives the whole variable domain KAGVTQTPRYLIKTRGQQVTLSCSPISGHRSVSWYQQTPGQGLQFLFEYFSETQRNKGNFPGRFSGRQFSNSRSEMNVSTLELGDSALYLCASRGQGPKNIQYFGAGTRLSVL.